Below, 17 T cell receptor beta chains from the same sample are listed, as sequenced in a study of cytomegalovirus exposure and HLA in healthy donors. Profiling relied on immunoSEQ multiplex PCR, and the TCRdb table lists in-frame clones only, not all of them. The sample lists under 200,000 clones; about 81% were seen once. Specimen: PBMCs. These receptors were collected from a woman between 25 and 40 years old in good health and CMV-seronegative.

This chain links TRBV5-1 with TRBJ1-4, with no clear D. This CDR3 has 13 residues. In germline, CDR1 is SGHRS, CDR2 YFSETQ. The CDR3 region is CGSRAGLNEKLFF. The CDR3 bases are TGCGGATCCCGAGCGGGGTTGAATGAAAAACTGTTTTTT.

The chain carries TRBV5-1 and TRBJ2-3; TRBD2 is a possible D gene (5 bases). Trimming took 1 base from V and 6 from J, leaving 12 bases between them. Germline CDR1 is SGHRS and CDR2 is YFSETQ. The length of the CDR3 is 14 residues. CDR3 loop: CASSLSTRDDTQYF. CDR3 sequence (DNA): TGCGCCAGCAGCTTGAGTACTAGAGATGATACGCAGTATTTT. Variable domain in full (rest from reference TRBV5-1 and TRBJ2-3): KAGVTQTPRYLIKTRGQQVTLSCSPISGHRSVSWYQQTPGQGLQFLFEYFSETQRNKGNFPGRFSGRQFSNSRSEMNVSTLELGDSALYLCASSLSTRDDTQYFGPGTRLTVL.

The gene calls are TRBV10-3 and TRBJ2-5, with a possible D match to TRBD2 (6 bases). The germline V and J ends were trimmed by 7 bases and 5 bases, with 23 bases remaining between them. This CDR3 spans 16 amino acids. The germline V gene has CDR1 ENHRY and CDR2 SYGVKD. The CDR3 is CAITSSPGLSTETQYF. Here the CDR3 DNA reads TGTGCCATCACCTCAAGCCCCGGACTATCAACGGAGACCCAGTACTTC.

The CDR3 protein is CASSSFLGLAGETYEQYF. Here the CDR3 DNA reads TGTGCCAGCAGCTCCTTCCTTGGACTAGCGGGGGAAACCTACGAGCAGTACTTC. The rearrangement uses TRBV7-9 and TRBJ2-7, with TRBD2 matching over 13 bases. The CDR3 runs to 18 residues. The germline gives CDR1 SEHNR, CDR2 FQNEAQ (reference sequence). V lost 4 bases and J lost 2; bases outside the gene matches: 11.

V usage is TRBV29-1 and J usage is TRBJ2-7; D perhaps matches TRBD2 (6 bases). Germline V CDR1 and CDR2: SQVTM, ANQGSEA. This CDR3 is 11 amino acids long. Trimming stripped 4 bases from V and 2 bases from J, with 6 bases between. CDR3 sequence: CSVGRAYEQYF. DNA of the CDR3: TGCAGCGTTGGGAGGGCCTACGAGCAGTACTTC.

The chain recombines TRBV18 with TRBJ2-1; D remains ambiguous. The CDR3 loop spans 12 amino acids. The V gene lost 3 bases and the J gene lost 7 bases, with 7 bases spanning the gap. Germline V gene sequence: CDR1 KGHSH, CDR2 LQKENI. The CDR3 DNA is TGTGCCAGCTCACCCTCCCTGAATGAGCAGTTCTTC. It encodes CASSPSLNEQFF.

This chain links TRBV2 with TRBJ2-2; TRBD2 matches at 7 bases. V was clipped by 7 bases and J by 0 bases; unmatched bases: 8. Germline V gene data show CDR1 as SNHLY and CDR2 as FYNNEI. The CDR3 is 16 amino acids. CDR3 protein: CASTHGTTTNTGELFF. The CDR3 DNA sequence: TGTGCCAGCACCCACGGGACTACAACGAACACCGGGGAGCTGTTTTTT. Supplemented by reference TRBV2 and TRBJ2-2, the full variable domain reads EPEVTQTPSHQVTQMGQEVILRCVPISNHLYFYWYRQILGQKVEFLVSFYNNEISEKSEIFDDQFSVERPDGSNFTLKIRSTKLEDSAMYFCASTHGTTTNTGELFFGEGSRLTVL.

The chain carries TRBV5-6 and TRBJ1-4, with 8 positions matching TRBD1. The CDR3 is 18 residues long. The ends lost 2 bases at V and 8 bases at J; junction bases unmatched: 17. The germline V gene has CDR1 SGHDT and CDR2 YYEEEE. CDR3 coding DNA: TGTGCCAGCAGCTTAGTCGCCAGTCCGGGACAGGAGGAGGAAAAACTGTTTTTT. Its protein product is CASSLVASPGQEEEKLFF.

CDR3 bases: TGTGCCAGCACCCCAAGGGAGTATGGCTACACCTTC. It encodes CASTPREYGYTF. This sequence joins TRBV6-1 and TRBJ1-2; no firm D call. The CDR3 consists of 12 residues. The V end lost 7 bases, the J end lost 5 bases, and 11 bases lay between the germline ends. The germline V gene has CDR1 MNHNS and CDR2 SASEGT.

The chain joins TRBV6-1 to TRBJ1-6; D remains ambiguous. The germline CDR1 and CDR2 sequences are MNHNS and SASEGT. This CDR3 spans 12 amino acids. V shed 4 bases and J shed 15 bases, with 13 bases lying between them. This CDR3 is CASSVERVVLHF. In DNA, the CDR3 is TGTGCCAGCAGTGTCGAGAGGGTGGTCCTCCACTTT.

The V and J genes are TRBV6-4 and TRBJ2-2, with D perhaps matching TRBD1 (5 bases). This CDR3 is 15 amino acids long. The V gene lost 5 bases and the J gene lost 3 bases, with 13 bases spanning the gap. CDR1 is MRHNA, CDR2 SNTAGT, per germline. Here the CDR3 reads CASSPSQGHTGELFF. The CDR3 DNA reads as TGTGCCAGCAGTCCGAGCCAGGGTCACACCGGGGAGCTGTTTTTT.

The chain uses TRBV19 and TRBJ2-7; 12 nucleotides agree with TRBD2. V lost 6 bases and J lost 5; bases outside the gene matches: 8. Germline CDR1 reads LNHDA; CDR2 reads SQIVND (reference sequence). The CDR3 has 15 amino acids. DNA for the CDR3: TGTGCCAGTAGAGAGGGGACTAGCGGGTCCCACGAGCAGTACTTC. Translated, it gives CASREGTSGSHEQYF. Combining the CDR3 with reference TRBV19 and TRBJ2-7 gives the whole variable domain DGGITQSPKYLFRKEGQNVTLSCEQNLNHDAMYWYRQDPGQGLRLIYYSQIVNDFQKGDIAEGYSVSREKKESFPLTVTSAQKNPTAFYLCASREGTSGSHEQYFGPGTRLTVT.

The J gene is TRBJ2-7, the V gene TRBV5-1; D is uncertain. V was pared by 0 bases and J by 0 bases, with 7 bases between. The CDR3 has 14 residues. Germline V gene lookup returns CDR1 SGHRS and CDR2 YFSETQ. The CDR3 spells CASSLVSTSYEQYF. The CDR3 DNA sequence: TGCGCCAGCAGCTTGGTTAGCACCTCCTACGAGCAGTACTTC.

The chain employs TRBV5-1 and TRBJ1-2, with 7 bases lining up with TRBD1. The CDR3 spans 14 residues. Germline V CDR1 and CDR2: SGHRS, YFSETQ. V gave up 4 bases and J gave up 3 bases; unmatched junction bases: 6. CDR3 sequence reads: CASSPDRSHYGYTF. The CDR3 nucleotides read TGCGCCAGCAGCCCGGACAGGTCCCACTATGGCTACACCTTC.

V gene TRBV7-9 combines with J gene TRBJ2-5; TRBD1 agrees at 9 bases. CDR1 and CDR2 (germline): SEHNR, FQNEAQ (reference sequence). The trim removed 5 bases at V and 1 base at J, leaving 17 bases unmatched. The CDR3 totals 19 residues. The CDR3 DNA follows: TGTGCCAGCAGCCCAAGGACAGGGGCGCACCAAAAATTCCAAGAGACCCAGTACTTC. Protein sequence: CASSPRTGAHQKFQETQYF.

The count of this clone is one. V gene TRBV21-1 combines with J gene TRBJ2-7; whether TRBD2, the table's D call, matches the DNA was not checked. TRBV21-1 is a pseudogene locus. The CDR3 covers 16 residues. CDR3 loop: CASSKYGLAGGYEQYF. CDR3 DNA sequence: TGTGCCAGCAGCAAATACGGTCTAGCGGGAGGGTACGAGCAGTACTTC.

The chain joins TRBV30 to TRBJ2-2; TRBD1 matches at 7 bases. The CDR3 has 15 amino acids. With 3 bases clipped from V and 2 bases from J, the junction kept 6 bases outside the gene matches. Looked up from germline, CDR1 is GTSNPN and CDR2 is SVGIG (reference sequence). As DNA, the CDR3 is TGTGCCTGGAGCCTACAGGGGTCAAACACCGGGGAGCTGTTTTTT. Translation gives CAWSLQGSNTGELFF.